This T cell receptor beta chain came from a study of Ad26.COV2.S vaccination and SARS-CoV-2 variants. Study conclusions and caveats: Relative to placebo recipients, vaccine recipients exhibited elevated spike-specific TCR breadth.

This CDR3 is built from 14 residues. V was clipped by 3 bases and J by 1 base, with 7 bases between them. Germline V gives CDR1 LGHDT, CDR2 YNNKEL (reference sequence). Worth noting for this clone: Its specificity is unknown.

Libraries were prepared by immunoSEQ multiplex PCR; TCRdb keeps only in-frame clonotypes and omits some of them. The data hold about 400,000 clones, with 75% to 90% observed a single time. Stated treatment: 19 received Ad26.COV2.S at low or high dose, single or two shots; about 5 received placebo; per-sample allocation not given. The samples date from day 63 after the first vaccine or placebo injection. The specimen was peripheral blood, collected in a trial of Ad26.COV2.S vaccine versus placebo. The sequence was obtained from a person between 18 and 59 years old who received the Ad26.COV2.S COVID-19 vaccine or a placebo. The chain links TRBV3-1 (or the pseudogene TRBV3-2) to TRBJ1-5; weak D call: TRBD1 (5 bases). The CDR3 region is CASSHGGSNQPQHF. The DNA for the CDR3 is TGTGCCAGCAGCCACGGGGGAAGCAATCAGCCCCAGCATTTT.